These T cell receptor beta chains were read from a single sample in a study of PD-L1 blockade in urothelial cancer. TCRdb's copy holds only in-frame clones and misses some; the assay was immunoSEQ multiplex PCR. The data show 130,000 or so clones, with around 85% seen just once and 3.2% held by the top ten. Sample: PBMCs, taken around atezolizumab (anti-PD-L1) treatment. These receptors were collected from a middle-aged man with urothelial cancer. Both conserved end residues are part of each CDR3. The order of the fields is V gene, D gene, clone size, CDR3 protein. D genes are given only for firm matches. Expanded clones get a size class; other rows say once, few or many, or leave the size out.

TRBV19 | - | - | CASRISGGPEKLFF
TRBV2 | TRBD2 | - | CASSPTSGNVVSYEQYF
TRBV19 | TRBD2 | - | CASGAGGLKSKDEQFF
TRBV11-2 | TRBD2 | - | CASSLTSGSYEQYF
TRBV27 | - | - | CASSSGAELSQFF
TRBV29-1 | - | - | CSVGNKVNTEAFF
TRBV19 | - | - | CASSSGGTHSTDTQYF
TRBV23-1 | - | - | CASSQSGDCREETQYF
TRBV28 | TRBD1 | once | CASSRTGEQYEQYF
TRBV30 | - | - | CAWSPLTGINIQYF
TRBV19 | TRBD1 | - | CASSDDRASEAFF
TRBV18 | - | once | CASSQSSYEQYF
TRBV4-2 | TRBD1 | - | CASSQGTGRNEQYF
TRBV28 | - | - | CASSLGPRMGNQPQHF
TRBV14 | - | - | CASSHQTREWFTGELFF
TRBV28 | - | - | CASSSIQVGYEQYF
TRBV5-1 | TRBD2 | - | CASSPGLAGYVVEQYF
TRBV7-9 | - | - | CASSFSSREGYTF
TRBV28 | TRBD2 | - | CASREREDPAGEQYF
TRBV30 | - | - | CAWSVRGMFNQPQHF
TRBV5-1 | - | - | CASSFEGFPEQYF
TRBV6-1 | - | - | CASSEEPRAQYF
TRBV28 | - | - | CASSFGGWETQYF
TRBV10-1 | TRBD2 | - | CASSGRSGRGETQYF
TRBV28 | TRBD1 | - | CASSLGSGTGGLNTEAFF
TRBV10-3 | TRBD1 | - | CAISEFKGAPVFF
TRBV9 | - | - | CASSLNIGGGNTEAFF
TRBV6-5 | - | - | CASSYSGWLGYTF
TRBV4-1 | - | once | CASSQDVDRTTGELFF
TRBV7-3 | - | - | CASSLSSGYEQYF
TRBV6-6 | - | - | CASSSRERGYTF
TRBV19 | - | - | CASSTRLQETQYF
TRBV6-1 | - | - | CASSWEGVNEETQYF
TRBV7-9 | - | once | CASSLPGSYNEQFF
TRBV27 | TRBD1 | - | CASSFYSGGSTETQYF
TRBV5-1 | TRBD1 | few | CASSLDRGIYEQYF
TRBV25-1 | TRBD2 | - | CASSELERGGWYF
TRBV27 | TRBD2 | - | CASSGERLAGTYEQYF
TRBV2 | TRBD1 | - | CASTPGQERFYTF
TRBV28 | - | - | CASIQSAGANTGELFF
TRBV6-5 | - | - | CASGRGTTNEKLFF
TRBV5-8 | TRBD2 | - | CASSLSSGSTYEQYF
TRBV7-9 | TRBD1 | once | CASSLHRGLFDEQFF
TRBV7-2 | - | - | CASSLGGGPYEQYF
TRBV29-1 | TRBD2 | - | CSVLGGSGANVLTF
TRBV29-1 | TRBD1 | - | CSLRDSMNTEAFF
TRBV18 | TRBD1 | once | CASSPRTGETARAAYEQYF
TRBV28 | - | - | CASNQVNEQYF
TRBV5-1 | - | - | CASSLGRDEQYF
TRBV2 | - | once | CASRRLGGETQYF
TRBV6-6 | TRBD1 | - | CASVPTTGFNQPQHF